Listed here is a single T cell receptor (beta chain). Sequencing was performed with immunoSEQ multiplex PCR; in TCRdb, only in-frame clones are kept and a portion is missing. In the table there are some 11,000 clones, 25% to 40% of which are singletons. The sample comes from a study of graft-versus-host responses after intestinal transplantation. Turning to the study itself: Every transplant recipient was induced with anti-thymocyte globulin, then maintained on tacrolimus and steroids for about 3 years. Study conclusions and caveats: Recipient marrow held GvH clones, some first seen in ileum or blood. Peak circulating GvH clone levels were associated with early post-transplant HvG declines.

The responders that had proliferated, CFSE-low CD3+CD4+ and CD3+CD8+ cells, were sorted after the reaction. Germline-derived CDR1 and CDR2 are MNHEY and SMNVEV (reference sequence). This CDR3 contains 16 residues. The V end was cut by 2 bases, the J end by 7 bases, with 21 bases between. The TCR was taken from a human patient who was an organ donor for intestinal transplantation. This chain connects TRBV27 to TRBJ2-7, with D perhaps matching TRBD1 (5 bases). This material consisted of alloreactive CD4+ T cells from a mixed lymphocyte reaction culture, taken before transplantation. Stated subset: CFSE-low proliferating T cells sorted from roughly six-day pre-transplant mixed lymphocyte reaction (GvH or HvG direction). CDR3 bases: TGTGCCAGCAGTTTAGGGTATACTTTTAGGGGTGGGGAGCAGTACTTC. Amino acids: CASSLGYTFRGGEQYF.